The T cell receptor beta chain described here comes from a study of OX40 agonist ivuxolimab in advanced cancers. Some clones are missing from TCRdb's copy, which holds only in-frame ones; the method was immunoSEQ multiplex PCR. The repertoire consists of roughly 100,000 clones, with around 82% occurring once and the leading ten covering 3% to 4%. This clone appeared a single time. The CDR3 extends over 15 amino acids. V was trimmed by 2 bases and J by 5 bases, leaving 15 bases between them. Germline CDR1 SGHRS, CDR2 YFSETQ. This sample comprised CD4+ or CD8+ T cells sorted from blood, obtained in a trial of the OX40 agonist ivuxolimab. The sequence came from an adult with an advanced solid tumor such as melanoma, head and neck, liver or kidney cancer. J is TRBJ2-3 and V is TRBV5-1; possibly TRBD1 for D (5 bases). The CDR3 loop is CASSLGQPSGDTQYF. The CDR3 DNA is TGCGCCAGCAGCTTAGGACAACCCTCGGGAGATACGCAGTATTTT.